This T cell receptor beta chain was identified during a study of blood T cell repertoires in COVID-19. Study at large: Sites in the United States, Italy and Spain provided acute and convalescent COVID-19 samples. T cells, B-cell-depleted T cells, or PBMCs supplied cDNA or gDNA.

There are 16 residues in the CDR3. CDR1 and CDR2 from the germline V gene are LGHNA and YNFKEQ. The V end was cut by 4 bases, the J end by 5 bases, with 19 bases between. In the original analysis: Cell counts per sample came from amplifying reference gene primers. Method: immunoSEQ multiplex PCR; TCRdb's copy keeps in-frame clones and lacks some. V, J and clone size reflect that table, while D and trimming were determined from the DNA. The table shows roughly 53,000 clones, with around 83% occurring only once. This clonotype originated in a man aged 35 to 55 with active COVID-19. The rearrangement joins TRBV4-2 to TRBJ2-3; maybe TRBD2 (6 bases). Source material: peripheral blood. The CDR3, as DNA: TGTGCCAGCAGCCGACCGACTAGTCCGGCCGGAGATACGCAGTATTTT. Amino acids: CASSRPTSPAGDTQYF.